This record concerns one TCR beta chain sequence. There are a few counts of this clone. Its antigen is currently not known. Base qualities are not at hand, and no much larger clone is one base apart. The CDR3 spans 15 residues, from the cysteine through the phenylalanine. The CDR3 DNA has 45 bases and is translated from base 1. Via the germline V gene, CDR1 is MNHEY and CDR2 SVGEGT. V has 4 bases trimmed and J has 6 bases trimmed; junction bases matching no gene number 5. The immunoSEQ Assay was the method used to sequence TCRbeta CDR3 regions. After extraction, genomic DNA underwent amplification by bias-controlled multiplex PCR, followed by high-throughput sequencing. The paper's processing steps were these. To quantify the absolute abundance of every unique TCRbeta CDR3 region, sequences were collapsed and filtered. Usable DNA was measured by amplifying reference genes present in all nucleated cells, and TCRbeta template counts were normalized to that usable DNA to estimate T cell fraction. Repertoire TCRs were annotated as SARS-CoV-2-specific by exact matching of V gene, CDR3 amino acid sequence and J gene to a known reactive TCR set. The reference SARS-CoV-2 TCR set was obtained from MIRA and was filtered for enrichment in COVID-19-positive ImmuneCODE repertoires, whereby public or cross-reactive TCRs were removed. Using the MIRA antigens, annotated TCRs were further analysed by specific ORF or by position within an ORF. Depth was the summed frequency of annotated unique rearrangements, while breadth was defined as annotated unique rearrangements over total unique productive rearrangements. Group comparisons of TCR breadth used two-sided Wilcoxon rank-sum tests. TCRdb limited this immuneACCESS table to in-frame rearrangements with V and J called. A share of clones is missing; checked studies link under half to unresolved V genes, and the rest is unexplained. Clonal size and the V and J genes are those of that table, whereas D and trimming came from the DNA. The sample table contains around 450,000 clones; only one count was recorded for about nine tenths of them. The biggest ten clones account for about 1.7% of the sample.

The entry originates in a study of Ad26.COV2.S vaccination and SARS-CoV-2 variants (dated by TCRdb to the early 2020s). Regarding the complete study: Vaccine-arm donors came from COV1001, a multicentre, randomized, double-blind, placebo-controlled phase I-IIa trial of Ad26.COV2.S in healthy adults. Sequencing of the TCRbeta repertoire served to evaluate the specificity and breadth of SARS-CoV-2-reactive T cell receptors following Ad26.COV2.S vaccination. Trial participants were randomized into five groups of five, in which low-dose or high-dose Ad26.COV2.S was given once or twice, or placebo was given on both occasions. The TCR-sequenced set comprised around 32 samples: approximately 19 Ad26.COV2.S vaccine recipients, 5 placebo recipients and 8 SARS-CoV-2 convalescent individuals. Investigators remained blinded to trial group allocation during experiments and outcome assessment. Ad26.COV2.S was administered intramuscularly at 5 x 10^10 or 1 x 10^11 viral particles, either as a single shot or as two shots given 56 days apart.

Overall study outcomes, separate from this receptor: Higher spike-specific TCR breadth was observed in Ad26.COV2.S recipients than in placebo recipients (P = 0.0014). Non-spike TCR breadth was comparable between vaccine and placebo recipients, consistent with the vaccine containing only spike. The study was not powered to compare responses between vaccine doses or regimens. After vaccination, substantial breadth of spike-specific CD8+ and CD4+ T cell responses was reported. The authors noted that total T cell responses may have been underestimated by the TCR breadth and depth analyses.

Taken with the paper, the label for treatment or condition translates to: some 19 received Ad26.COV2.S at low or high dose, single or two shots; about 5 received placebo; per-sample allocation not given. For vaccine and placebo recipients, the sequenced repertoires came from samples collected on day 63 after the first injection. Cohort 1b enrolled 25 adults aged 18-55 years at a single site in Boston, USA, between 29 July and 7 August 2020. Ad26.COV2.S was a replication-incompetent adenovirus type 26 vector that expressed a prefusion-stabilized SARS-CoV-2 spike protein derived from the original Wuhan strain.

The sequencing here drew on peripheral blood, taken in a trial of Ad26.COV2.S vaccine versus placebo. The rearranged segments are TRBV6-2 or TRBV6-3 and TRBJ1-6, with 8 bases in between that match TRBD1. This receptor was taken from a person aged 18-65 years who received the Ad26.COV2.S COVID-19 vaccine or a placebo. The CDR3 here reads CASSSDRGLNSPLHF. The nucleotides are TGTGCCAGCAGTTCAGACAGGGGCCTTAATTCACCCCTCCACTTT.